One and the same sample provided the 23 T cell receptor beta chains below, sequenced in a study of blood T cells in healthy people across ages. Combining a sample-barcoded 5' primer with a J-beta primer mix, a second PCR ran for 7 to 11 cycles. TCRdb re-derived calls from the 5' RACE reads in MiXCR, one entry per CDR3 protein. The sample has fewer than 2 million distinct CDR3 sequences; approximately 39% are singletons. The source material was blood. The receptor source for this set is a human donor in good health.

This clonotype was found a few times. The CDR3 here is CASSPVGGETNYGYTF. The CDR3 coding sequence is TGTGCCAGCAGCCCAGTGGGTGGAGAAACTAACTATGGCTACACCTTC. V and J are TRBV7-2 and TRBJ1-2; D uncertain. The CDR3 has 16 amino acids. V lost 5 bases and J lost 0, with 16 bases in between. Looked up from germline, CDR1 is SGHTA and CDR2 is FQGNSA.

This clonotype appeared a few times. A read error may be the cause here, since a much bigger clone is one base away. V usage is TRBV10-2 and J usage is TRBJ2-5; TRBD2 might be the D (7 bases). Per germline, CDR1 WSHSY and CDR2 SAAADI. Trimming left V 11 bases short and J 5 bases short, with 18 bases between. The CDR3 is made up of 13 amino acids. The CDR3 region is CAGSRGARETQYF. In nucleotides, the CDR3 is TGCGCCGGCTCTCGGGGGGCCAGGGAGACCCAGTACTTC.

This clonotype was seen just once. The genes are TRBV19 and TRBJ2-3, with 8 positions matching TRBD1. Germline V lookup: CDR1 LNHDA, CDR2 SQIVND (reference sequence). The CDR3 covers 14 residues. The V segment lost 4 bases and the J segment 6 bases; nucleotides outside the gene matches: 6. The CDR3 sequence: CASSNTRTGDTQYF. CDR3 nucleotides: TGTGCCAGTAGTAACACCAGGACAGGGGATACGCAGTATTTT.

This clonotype was recorded at least ten times. The chain couples TRBV7-2 to TRBJ2-7; no firm D call. CDR1 SGHTA and CDR2 FQGNSA come from the germline V gene. With 4 bases removed from V and 3 bases from J, the gap between germline ends came to 7 bases. The CDR3 extends over 12 amino acids. The CDR3 loop is CASSSQNYEQYF. DNA of the CDR3: TGTGCCAGCAGCTCACAGAACTACGAGCAGTACTTC.

For the CDR3, the DNA is TGCGCCAGCAGCCAAGTTGCGGGCAGGGTCACAGATACGCAGTATTTT. It yields the protein CASSQVAGRVTDTQYF. This chain links TRBV4-3 with TRBJ2-3; D tentatively fits TRBD1 or TRBD2 (5 bases each). The CDR3 consists of 16 residues. Germline CDR1 is LGHNA and CDR2 is YSLEER. Between the trimmed V and J ends, which lost 1 base and 2 bases, there was a span of 13 bases.

This CDR3 reads CASSLWNPGQGVNDEQFF. CDR3 sequence (DNA): TGTGCCAGCAGCTTATGGAATCCGGGACAGGGGGTTAACGATGAGCAGTTCTTC. The V and J genes are TRBV11-3 and TRBJ2-1; 11 bases fit TRBD1. Germline assignment: CDR1 SGHNT and CDR2 YENEEA. The CDR3 is made up of 18 amino acids. Trimming took 2 bases from V and 8 from J; bases not matched to a gene: 14.

This clonotype was recorded a few times. This chain joins TRBV29-1 and TRBJ2-7; D possibly corresponds to TRBD1 (6 bases). V was shortened by 1 base and J by 1 base, with 11 bases between the two germline ends. The CDR3 runs to 14 residues. CDR1 is SQVTM and CDR2 is ANQGSEA in the germline V gene. Here the CDR3 DNA reads TGCAGCGTTGAAGTCGTCAGGGGATCCTACGAGCAGTACTTC. This sequence encodes CSVEVVRGSYEQYF.

This clonotype was observed a handful of times. The V gene is TRBV18, the J gene TRBJ2-1; no clear D gene. This CDR3 is 12 amino acids long. V was pared by 1 base and J by 7 bases, with 5 bases between. From germline, CDR1 is KGHSH and CDR2 LQKENI. CDR3 coding DNA: TGTGCCAGCTCACCACAGGAAAATGAGCAGTTCTTC. Protein sequence: CASSPQENEQFF.

The genes are TRBV12-3 or TRBV12-4 and TRBJ1-1; no reliable D call. This CDR3 has 12 residues. V dropped 6 bases and J dropped 8 bases, with 13 bases sitting between them. As DNA, the CDR3 is TGTGCCAGCAGCCCCCCGGAGTTAGAAGCTTTCTTT. Amino acid sequence: CASSPPELEAFF.

This clonotype was observed a few times. The rearrangement uses TRBV12-3 or TRBV12-4 and TRBJ1-1; 7 nucleotides align to TRBD1. The CDR3 covers 15 residues. Unmatched junction bases numbered 7, after V lost 3 bases and J lost 3 bases. CDR3 sequence (DNA): TGTGCCAGCAGTTTCGGGTCCACAGGGGACACTGAAGCTTTCTTT. Amino acid sequence: CASSFGSTGDTEAFF.

Comment on this clonotype: Germline and junction disagree at one end, which may indicate a read error. V and J are TRBV30 and TRBJ1-6, with D perhaps TRBD1 (5 bases). The germline V gene encodes CDR1 GTSNPN and CDR2 SVGIG (reference sequence). The CDR3 is made up of 15 amino acids. CDR3 amino acids: CARRITGTDSSPLHF. CDR3 nucleotide sequence: TGTGCCCGGAGAATTACCGGGACCGACTCTTCACCCCTCCACTTT.

A few counts support this clonotype. This CDR3 is CASSPAETGPGEQYF. The DNA for the CDR3 is TGTGCCAGCTCACCAGCCGAGACAGGGCCCGGTGAGCAGTACTTC. The V gene is TRBV18, the J gene TRBJ2-7; TRBD1 agrees at 7 bases. Unmatched junction bases numbered 11, after V lost 2 bases and J lost 7 bases. Germline V CDR1 and CDR2: KGHSH, LQKENI. This CDR3 has 15 residues. The full variable domain, its missing parts supplied by reference TRBV18 and TRBJ2-7, is NAGVMQNPRHLVRRRGQEARLRCSPMKGHSHVYWYRQLPEEGLKFMVYLQKENIIDESGMPKERFSAEFPKEGPSILRIQQVVRGDSAAYFCASSPAETGPGEQYFGPGTRLTVT.

The chain uses TRBV5-1 and TRBJ1-2; tentative D call: TRBD1 (5 bases). The V end was cut by 4 bases, the J end by 6 bases, with 16 bases between. This CDR3 region has 14 residues. Germline V gene data show CDR1 as SGHRS and CDR2 as YFSETQ. The chain's CDR3 is CASSRTEGRHGYTF. The CDR3 coding sequence is TGCGCCAGCAGCCGTACCGAGGGGAGACATGGCTACACCTTC.

The rearrangement joins TRBV4-3 to TRBJ1-5; D remains ambiguous. Deletions cut 4 bases from V and 0 bases from J, with 10 bases between. Per germline, CDR1 LGHNA and CDR2 YSLEER. CDR3 length: 15 residues. The CDR3 DNA follows: TGCGCCAGCAGCCGGGTCGCTTATAGCAATCAGCCCCAGCATTTT. Translated: CASSRVAYSNQPQHF.

This clonotype has more than one count but fewer than ten. The chain employs TRBV24-1 and TRBJ1-2, with 7 bases aligning to TRBD1. Germline V lookup: CDR1 KGHDR, CDR2 SFDVKD. The J segment lost 5 bases and the V segment lost 4 bases, leaving 12 bases of the junction unmatched. The CDR3 covers 16 residues. The CDR3 DNA reads TGTGCCACCAGTGACGGGGACAGCACTTCTGTATATGGCTACACCTTC. Its translation is CATSDGDSTSVYGYTF.

As for this clonotype: One junction end does not reproduce the germline sequence, and a read error may be involved. V is TRBV2 and J is TRBJ2-3, with TRBD2 identical over 7 bases. The CDR3 has 15 amino acids. Per the germline V gene, CDR1 is SNHLY and CDR2 is FYNNEI. The CDR3 is CASSLERGETDAQYF. The DNA for the CDR3 is TGTGCCAGCAGCCTTGAGCGGGGAGAGACAGATGCGCAGTATTTT.

The CDR3 loop reads CASSYRVFQETQYF. DNA of the CDR3: TGTGCCAGCAGTTACCGGGTTTTCCAAGAGACCCAGTACTTC. The V and J genes are TRBV7-4 and TRBJ2-5; D uncertain. The CDR3 has 14 amino acids. Trimming left V 6 bases short and J 1 base short, with 12 bases between. In germline, CDR1 is SGHVT, CDR2 SQSDAQ.

The V and J genes are TRBV9 and TRBJ2-1; 8 nucleotides agree with TRBD1. The CDR3 has 15 amino acids. Germline V gene lookup returns CDR1 SGDLS and CDR2 YYNGEE. V shed 0 bases, J shed 8 bases, and the junction held 7 bases outside the gene matches. The CDR3 DNA sequence: TGTGCCAGCAGCGTAGAACTGGGACAGGCCGATGAGCAGTTCTTC. Residues: CASSVELGQADEQFF.

With regard to this clonotype: A clone one base away is much larger, so this may be a read error. The rearrangement uses TRBV10-2 and TRBJ2-1; weak D call: TRBD2 (6 bases). The J call is uncertain, as TRBJ2-7 better fits the DNA end. The CDR3 contains 14 residues. Germline V lookup: CDR1 WSHSY, CDR2 SAAADI. The CDR3 DNA reads as TGCGCCAGTGAGTCGGGGGTATCCTACAATGAGCAGTACTTC. It translates to CASESGVSYNEQYF.

This clonotype was counted at least ten times. This chain's CDR3 is CASSPRGDNEQFF. The CDR3 nucleotides read TGCGCCAGCAGCCCCCGGGGGGATAATGAGCAGTTCTTC. J is TRBJ2-1 and V is TRBV5-1; 7 bases agree with TRBD2. The V segment lost 4 bases and the J segment 7 bases; nucleotides outside the gene matches: 5. CDR1 is SGHRS and CDR2 is YFSETQ in the germline V gene. CDR3 length: 13 residues.

The chain couples TRBV5-5 to TRBJ2-3; 8 bases match TRBD2. Germline loops: CDR1 SGHKS, CDR2 YYEKEE (reference sequence). Losses at the gene ends were 0 bases for V and 0 bases for J; bases not matched to a gene: 6. The length of the CDR3 is 17 residues. The CDR3 DNA is TGTGCCAGCAGCTTGGAGCGGCGGGGGGTTAGCACAGATACGCAGTATTTT. As protein: CASSLERRGVSTDTQYF.

The V call is TRBV9, the J call TRBJ1-1; no clear D gene. This CDR3 region has 15 residues. V shed 0 bases and J shed 0 bases, with 9 bases lying between them. Looked up from germline, CDR1 is SGDLS and CDR2 is YYNGEE. Written as DNA, the CDR3 is TGTGCCAGCAGCGTAGATCGAGGGTTGAACACTGAAGCTTTCTTT. Amino acids: CASSVDRGLNTEAFF.

The V call is TRBV7-9, the J call TRBJ2-1; TRBD2 matches at 10 bases. Germline V gene sequence: CDR1 SEHNR, CDR2 FQNEAQ (reference sequence). V dropped 5 bases and J dropped 3; count of bases not matched to a gene: 7. This CDR3 has 16 amino acids. The CDR3 here is CASSLSGGVIYNEQFF. The CDR3, as DNA: TGTGCCAGCAGCCTAAGCGGGGGGGTTATCTACAATGAGCAGTTCTTC.